Below, 9 T cell receptor beta chains from the same sample are listed, as sequenced in a study of technical replicates of blood from a few donors. Sequencing was performed with immunoSEQ multiplex PCR; in TCRdb, only in-frame clones are kept and a portion is missing. The table records 70,000 to 90,000 clones, 85% to 95% of them present only once. The material sequenced was T cells isolated from PBMCs. The receptor set was obtained from a human donor in good health.

This chain connects TRBV6-5 to TRBJ1-5, with a possible D match to TRBD1 (6 bases). Germline CDR1 is MNHEY and CDR2 is SVGAGI. This CDR3 comprises 15 residues. Trimming took 0 bases from V and 2 from J, leaving 8 bases between them. CDR3 region: CASSYSRTGNQPQHF. DNA of the CDR3: TGTGCCAGCAGTTACTCAAGGACAGGCAATCAGCCCCAGCATTTT.

The genes are TRBV27 and TRBJ2-7; 7 bases line up with TRBD1. The CDR3 covers 14 residues. V lost 6 bases, J lost 0 bases, and 5 bases stayed unmatched. Germline assignment: CDR1 MNHEY and CDR2 SMNVEV (reference sequence). The CDR3 sequence is CASSWDSSSYEQYF. The CDR3 region has the DNA TGTGCCAGCAGCTGGGACAGCAGCTCCTACGAGCAGTACTTC.

The chain has TRBV7-2 and TRBJ2-2, with 7 bases aligning to TRBD2. V gave up 5 bases and J gave up 5 bases; unmatched junction bases: 17. Germline V gene data show CDR1 as SGHTA and CDR2 as FQGNSA. CDR3 size: 18 residues. CDR3: CASSPPRMGGSLTGELFF. The DNA for the CDR3 is TGTGCCAGCAGCCCTCCGCGTATGGGCGGGAGTTTAACCGGGGAGCTGTTTTTT.

The chain links TRBV5-8 to TRBJ1-5, with TRBD1 matching 9 bases. The V gene end was trimmed by 0 bases and the J gene end by 8 bases; junction bases not matched to a gene: 6. Germline CDR1 and CDR2: SGHTS and YDEGEE. CDR3 length equals 15 residues. As DNA, the CDR3 is TGTGCCAGCAGCTTGGGTACAGGGGGCAAAGAGCCCCAGCATTTT. Its translation is CASSLGTGGKEPQHF. The full variable domain, in which reference TRBV5-8 and TRBJ1-5 provide the parts outside the CDR3, is EAGVTQSPTHLIKTRGQQATLRCSPISGHTSVYWYQQALGLGLQFLLWYDEGEERNRGNFPPRFSGRQFPNYSSELNVNALELEDSALYLCASSLGTGGKEPQHFGDGTRLSIL.

V usage is TRBV13 and J usage is TRBJ1-5; 7 positions match TRBD1. The ends lost 3 bases at V and 3 bases at J; junction bases unmatched: 2. Germline V gives CDR1 PRHDT, CDR2 FYEKMQ (reference sequence). The CDR3 is 14 residues long. CDR3 region: CASSFGQANQPQHF. The CDR3 DNA follows: TGTGCCAGCAGCTTTGGACAGGCCAATCAGCCCCAGCATTTT.

The chain uses TRBV20-1 and TRBJ2-7; a weak D match, TRBD1 (5 bases). This CDR3 is 11 amino acids long. V shed 6 bases and J shed 6 bases, with 12 bases lying between them. CDR1 and CDR2 (germline): DFQATT, SNEGSKA (reference sequence). CDR3 loop: CSAGGAAEQYF. The DNA of the CDR3 is TGCAGTGCGGGTGGGGCGGCCGAGCAGTACTTC.

The chain employs TRBV5-1 and TRBJ1-1, with TRBD1 matching 9 bases. Germline V gene lookup returns CDR1 SGHRS and CDR2 YFSETQ. The junction had 5 bases not matched to a gene; V was cut back by 4 bases and J by 4 bases. This CDR3 has 14 amino acids. The CDR3 coding sequence is TGCGCCAGCAGCGAACAGGGGGCCGGCACTGAAGCTTTCTTT. Its translation: CASSEQGAGTEAFF.

V gene TRBV10-3 combines with J gene TRBJ2-7; 9 bases fit TRBD1. This CDR3 has 14 amino acids. Germline CDR1 and CDR2: ENHRY and SYGVKD. The V segment lost 7 bases and the J segment 4 bases; nucleotides outside the gene matches: 8. CDR3 nucleotide sequence: TGTGCCATCAATGGGGGGACAGGGCTATACGAGCAGTACTTC. This sequence encodes CAINGGTGLYEQYF.

The chain links TRBV21-1 to TRBJ2-7; TRBD1 is taken as the D call from the table, unchecked against the DNA. TRBV21-1 is marked as a pseudogene. The CDR3 covers 17 residues. CDR3 DNA sequence: TGTGCCAGCAGCAAAGATGCGGGACAGGGTATATTTTTCGAGCAGTACTTC. Its protein product is CASSKDAGQGIFFEQYF.